These 28 T cell receptor beta chains were sequenced from one sample in a study of regulatory T cells in long-lasting Graves disease. The time point denotes: newly diagnosed GD, antithyroid drugs for less than 3 months. RNA isolated from PBMCs was used to make the TCR library. HTBI primers from iRepertoire and Arm-PCR of CDR3 regions yielded the TCR beta libraries. MiXCR, run by TCRdb on the multiplex PCR reads, gives a single entry per CDR3 protein. Counted here are 440,000 or so distinct CDR3 sequences, around 14% occurring once; the ten biggest clones make up roughly 17%. These sequences were also reported in another study, on T cells in Graves' hyperthyroidism and ophthalmopathy.

The sample in question was peripheral blood mononuclear cells (PBMCs), obtained at new diagnosis, from a patient treated with antithyroid drugs. The receptors here all came from a woman between 25 and 40 years old with Graves disease.

A word on this clonotype: A read error likely explains this, since a far larger clone differs by one base. The rearrangement joins TRBV24-1 to TRBJ2-3; 13 positions match TRBD2. Losses at the gene ends were 5 bases for V and 6 bases for J; bases not matched to a gene: 13. The CDR3 extends over 18 amino acids. Germline loops: CDR1 KGHDR, CDR2 SFDVKD. The CDR3 nucleotides read TGTGCCACCAGTGCCCTGTTTTTTGGGACTAGCGGGACCGATACGCAGTATTTT. Translation: CATSALFFGTSGTDTQYF.

This clonotype came up many times. The chain joins TRBV5-5 to TRBJ2-7, with D perhaps TRBD1 or TRBD2 (5 bases each). The CDR3 consists of 14 residues. Between the trimmed V and J ends, which lost 7 bases and 3 bases, there was a span of 17 bases. Per germline, CDR1 SGHKS and CDR2 YYEKEE (reference sequence). As DNA, the CDR3 is TGTGCCAGCGGGGGTGGCACTGGGGGCTACGAGCAGTACTTC. This gives the protein CASGGGTGGYEQYF. The complete variable domain, with remaining parts taken from reference TRBV5-5 and TRBJ2-7, reads DAGVTQSPTHLIKTRGQQVTLRCSPISGHKSVSWYQQVLGQGPQFIFQYYEKEERGRGNFPDRFSARQFPNYSSELNVNALLLGDSALYLCASGGGTGGYEQYFGPGTRLTVT.

The chain recombines TRBV3-1 with TRBJ2-7, with no clear D. CDR1 is LGHDT and CDR2 is YNNKEL in the germline V gene (reference sequence). The germline V and J ends were trimmed by 3 bases and 0 bases, with 12 bases remaining between them. CDR3 size: 15 residues. This chain's CDR3 is CASSQGRPASYEQYF. In nucleotides, the CDR3 is TGTGCCAGCAGCCAGGGCCGCCCGGCCTCCTACGAGCAGTACTTC.

The chain employs TRBV11-2 and TRBJ2-1; 9 positions match TRBD2. Germline values: CDR1 SGHAT, CDR2 FQNNGV. This CDR3 is built from 19 residues. After removal of 6 bases from V and 1 base from J, the junction contained 16 bases not matched to a gene. For the CDR3, the DNA is TGTGCCAGCAGTAACAGGGGTAGCGGGAGAGGAAGGTCCTACAATGAGCAGTTCTTC. Translating gives CASSNRGSGRGRSYNEQFF.

The gene calls are TRBV9 and TRBJ2-2; 12 nucleotides line up with TRBD1. The CDR3 sequence is 16 residues long. V was clipped by 0 bases and J by 8 bases; unmatched bases: 5. Germline V CDR1 and CDR2: SGDLS, YYNGEE. CDR3: CASSVVGQGAGGELFF. The CDR3 bases are TGTGCCAGCAGCGTAGTGGGACAGGGGGCGGGGGGGGAGCTGTTTTTT.

This clonotype was seen many times. V is TRBV12-3 or TRBV12-4 and J is TRBJ1-1, with a tentative D call TRBD1 (6 bases). This CDR3 contains 14 residues. V was cut by 5 bases and J by 3 bases, with 13 bases left in between. DNA of the CDR3: TGTGCCAGCAGTCAAACAGGGAGGGACACTGAAGCTTTCTTT. Its protein is CASSQTGRDTEAFF.

This clonotype was counted at least ten times. This chain joins TRBV11-2 and TRBJ2-1; D gene ambiguous. There are 14 residues in the CDR3. V lost 1 base and J lost 3, with 7 bases in between. Germline CDR1 reads SGHAT; CDR2 reads FQNNGV. Here the CDR3 DNA reads TGTGCCAGCAGCTTAGCGATCCTCTACAATGAGCAGTTCTTC. It is translated as CASSLAILYNEQFF.

The table lists this clonotype with a few counts. The chain joins TRBV12-3 or TRBV12-4 to TRBJ2-7, with 14 bases fitting TRBD2. The CDR3 totals 16 residues. The trim removed 5 bases at V and 7 bases at J, leaving 10 bases unmatched. The DNA of the CDR3 is TGTGCCAGCAGTGGGCGACTAGCGGGAGGGCCCCTGGAGCAGTACTTC. Translating it yields CASSGRLAGGPLEQYF.

The chain has TRBV19 and TRBJ2-7; TRBD2 is a possible D gene (5 bases). CDR1 LNHDA and CDR2 SQIVND come from the germline V gene (reference sequence). This CDR3 has 17 residues. Trimming cost V 9 bases and J 6 bases, with 30 bases left between them. The CDR3, as DNA: TGTGCCAGCGTAGTGGAGGACTCAGCTTCCATTGTTGCCGAGCAGTACTTC. Translated: CASVVEDSASIVAEQYF.

This clonotype occurred many times. The CDR3 sequence: CASSFGRFGTDTQYF. CDR3 bases: TGTGCCAGCAGTTTTGGGCGGTTTGGCACAGATACGCAGTATTTT. The chain is built from TRBV27 and TRBJ2-3; D unresolved. The V and J ends lost 3 bases and 1 base respectively, with 11 bases between them. The CDR3 length is 15 residues. Per germline, CDR1 MNHEY and CDR2 SMNVEV (reference sequence).

In this sample, this clonotype turned up many times. This chain joins TRBV7-3 and TRBJ2-7; 12 bases agree with TRBD1. V gave up 4 bases and J gave up 6 bases; unmatched junction bases: 10. The CDR3 length is 16 residues. Per germline, CDR1 SGHTA and CDR2 FQGTGA. CDR3: CASSSTPGQGAVEQYF. The DNA for the CDR3 is TGTGCCAGCAGCTCAACCCCGGGACAGGGGGCAGTCGAGCAGTACTTC. Combining the CDR3 with reference TRBV7-3 and TRBJ2-7 gives the whole variable domain GAGVSQTPSNKVTEKGKYVELRCDPISGHTALYWYRQSLGQGPEFLIYFQGTGAADDSGLPNDRFFAVRPEGSVSTLKIQRTERGDSAVYLCASSSTPGQGAVEQYFGPGTRLTVT.

This clonotype showed up many times. J is TRBJ1-2 and V is TRBV6-5, with 10 bases that match TRBD1. This CDR3 is 17 amino acids long. Per the germline V gene, CDR1 is MNHEY and CDR2 is SVGAGI. With V trimmed by 2 bases and J by 4 bases, 10 bases remained unmatched. The chain's CDR3 is CASSYRDRGLRSYGYTF. DNA for the CDR3: TGTGCCAGCAGTTACCGGGACAGGGGTCTCCGGAGCTATGGCTACACCTTC.

This clonotype was counted only a few times. The chain links TRBV6-4 to TRBJ1-6; no reliable D call. The germline CDR1 and CDR2 sequences are MRHNA and SNTAGT. The CDR3 has 14 residues. V was pared by 4 bases and J by 3 bases, with 7 bases between. CDR3 sequence reads: CASSAEHYNSPLHF. The CDR3 DNA reads as TGTGCCAGCAGTGCGGAGCACTATAATTCACCCCTCCACTTT.

As regards this clonotype: A far larger clone is just one base off, so this is likely a read error. Likely a read error: the CDR3 ends without its conserved phenylalanine or tryptophan. The genes are TRBV18 and TRBJ2-7; D unresolved. TRBJ2-5 matches the DNA end more closely, so the J call is doubtful. The CDR3 is 13 amino acids. Germline CDR1 KGHSH, CDR2 LQKENI. CDR3 sequence: CASSPELTETQYS. The DNA for the CDR3 is TGTGCCAGCTCACCAGAATTAACGGAGACCCAGTACTCC.

CDR3 loop: CASSGRDRGISGNTIYF. CDR3 in DNA: TGTGCCAGCAGCGGCCGGGACAGGGGGATTTCTGGAAACACCATATATTTT. This chain uses TRBV6-1 with TRBJ1-3, with TRBD1 identical over 11 bases. The CDR3 contains 17 residues. V trimming: 6 bases; J trimming: 1 base; junction bases outside the gene matches: 8. The germline V gene encodes CDR1 MNHNS and CDR2 SASEGT.

This clonotype has ten or more counts. CDR3: CASSSNGAQETQYF. The CDR3 DNA follows: TGTGCCAGCAGCTCCAACGGGGCCCAAGAGACCCAGTACTTC. The rearrangement links TRBV7-2 to TRBJ2-5; the D gene could be TRBD1 or TRBD2 (5 bases each). CDR1 SGHTA and CDR2 FQGNSA come from the germline V gene. There are 14 residues in the CDR3. V lost 4 bases and J 1 base, leaving 10 bases between the germline ends.

This clonotype has at least ten counts. This chain uses TRBV30 with TRBJ1-1; 8 bases are a match to TRBD1. There are 14 residues in the CDR3. The germline gives CDR1 GTSNPN, CDR2 SVGIG (reference sequence). Trimming cost V 6 bases and J 2 bases; bases outside gene matches: 8. CDR3 sequence (DNA): TGTGCCTGTCCATTGGCAGGGGGCAACACTGAAGCTTTCTTT. Translating it yields CACPLAGGNTEAFF.

This clonotype showed up many times. V and J are TRBV20-1 and TRBJ2-7; D uncertain. Germline V lookup: CDR1 DFQATT, CDR2 SNEGSKA (reference sequence). V was shortened by 2 bases and J by 11 bases, with 13 bases between the two germline ends. The CDR3 is 11 residues long. The CDR3 loop is CSARFVASEYF. CDR3 DNA sequence: TGCAGTGCTAGATTTGTGGCTTCGGAGTACTTC.

The sample holds a few counts of this clonotype. The chain is built from TRBV12-3 or TRBV12-4 and TRBJ1-4, with D maybe TRBD1 (5 bases). The CDR3 covers 16 residues. Between the trimmed V and J ends, which lost 2 bases and 0 bases, there was a span of 10 bases. The CDR3 spells CASSLRVGATNEKLFF. In nucleotides, the CDR3 is TGTGCCAGCAGTTTAAGGGTGGGGGCAACTAATGAAAAACTGTTTTTT.

Many counts were recorded for this clonotype. This chain uses TRBV12-3 or TRBV12-4 with TRBJ2-1; TRBD2 is a possible D gene (6 bases). The V end lost 2 bases, the J end lost 10 bases, and 12 bases lay between the germline ends. There are 13 residues in the CDR3. The CDR3: CASSLFRETEQFF. The CDR3 DNA reads as TGTGCCAGCAGTTTATTTCGGGAGACCGAGCAGTTCTTC.

This clonotype was found many times. The chain carries TRBV5-1 and TRBJ1-1; no definite D call. Germline V CDR1 and CDR2: SGHRS, YFSETQ. V lost 0 bases and J lost 3, with 9 bases in between. This CDR3 region has 14 residues. This chain's CDR3 is CASSLGVGHTEAFF. The CDR3 DNA sequence: TGCGCCAGCAGCTTGGGGGTTGGACACACTGAAGCTTTCTTT. The full variable domain, its missing parts supplied by reference TRBV5-1 and TRBJ1-1, is KAGVTQTPRYLIKTRGQQVTLSCSPISGHRSVSWYQQTPGQGLQFLFEYFSETQRNKGNFPGRFSGRQFSNSRSEMNVSTLELGDSALYLCASSLGVGHTEAFFGQGTRLTVV.

This clonotype was detected many times. J is TRBJ2-1 and V is TRBV3-1; D ambiguous. The V gene's germline CDR1 is LGHDT and CDR2 YNNKEL (reference sequence). CDR3 size: 19 residues. V was cut by 3 bases and J by 1 base, with 22 bases left in between. The CDR3 here is CASSQGLSLSWASYNEQFF. CDR3 nucleotides: TGTGCCAGCAGCCAGGGTTTGTCCCTCTCGTGGGCATCCTACAATGAGCAGTTCTTC.

This clonotype came up a few times. The genes are TRBV12-5 and TRBJ2-3; tentative D call: TRBD2 (5 bases). Trimming stripped 0 bases from V and 2 bases from J, with 12 bases between. CDR1 LGHNT and CDR2 FRNRAP come from the germline V gene. This CDR3 contains 16 residues. The CDR3 sequence: CASGLVLGSVTDTQYF. Written as DNA, the CDR3 is TGTGCTAGTGGTTTGGTACTAGGCAGCGTCACAGATACGCAGTATTTT.

V is TRBV19 and J is TRBJ1-5; tentatively, D is TRBD1 (5 bases). Germline V gives CDR1 LNHDA, CDR2 SQIVND (reference sequence). This CDR3 contains 14 residues. The germline V and J ends were trimmed by 3 bases and 7 bases, with 13 bases remaining between them. The CDR3 region has the DNA TGTGCCAGTAGTATGGGAACAGGTAAACAGCCCCAGCATTTT. Amino acids: CASSMGTGKQPQHF.

This clonotype came up many times. The chain carries TRBV2 and TRBJ1-4, with 9 bases fitting TRBD1. This CDR3 spans 15 amino acids. The ends lost 5 bases at V and 8 bases at J; junction bases unmatched: 9. Looked up from germline, CDR1 is SNHLY and CDR2 is FYNNEI. CDR3 bases: TGTGCCAGCAGTATACCGACAGGGGGGAGAGAAAAACTGTTTTTT. This translates into CASSIPTGGREKLFF.

This clonotype was seen ten or more times. The chain combines TRBV13 with TRBJ2-2, with TRBD1 identical over 7 bases. CDR3 size: 14 residues. Germline trimming cut 8 bases from V and 6 bases from J; bases unmatched to any gene: 9. CDR1 is PRHDT, CDR2 FYEKMQ, per germline (reference sequence). CDR3 sequence reads: CASAGTVTSGELFF. CDR3 in DNA: TGTGCCAGCGCCGGGACAGTAACGTCCGGGGAGCTGTTTTTT.

This clonotype was counted many times. The rearrangement links TRBV30 to TRBJ2-3; 13 bases agree with TRBD2. The CDR3 is 15 amino acids. From germline, CDR1 is GTSNPN and CDR2 SVGIG (reference sequence). V lost 2 bases and J lost 3; bases outside the gene matches: 2. The CDR3 reads CAWSLTSGRTDTQYF. The CDR3 DNA reads TGTGCCTGGAGTCTGACTAGCGGGAGGACAGATACGCAGTATTTT.

This clonotype was seen many times. The chain couples TRBV6-5 to TRBJ2-1; unclear D gene. CDR1 and CDR2 (germline): MNHEY, SVGAGI. Trimming left V 0 bases short and J 7 bases short, with 10 bases between. The CDR3 loop spans 14 amino acids. In nucleotides, the CDR3 is TGTGCCAGCAGTTACTCGACACTTGAGAATGAGCAGTTCTTC. Translation gives CASSYSTLENEQFF.